A single sample is the source of the 5 T cell receptor beta chains below, sequenced in a study of post-analysis software for immune sequencing data. General study results and limits: Among 5 or 6 TRBV segments more frequent in patients than controls were TRBV5-6, TRBV5-1 and TRBV20-1.

No cognate antigen is known for these TCRs. The TCR beta cDNA libraries carried unique molecular identifiers. TCRdb itself ran the PCR reads through MiXCR, one entry per CDR3 protein. There are approximately 730,000 distinct CDR3 sequences in the sample; about 27% occur only once, and 0.55% to 0.65% lies in the top ten. Sequenced sample: blood. These receptors originate from a girl aged 10 to 17 with multiple sclerosis.

The V and J genes are TRBV12-3 or TRBV12-4 and TRBJ2-3; 10 bases are shared with TRBD2. V trimming: 1 base; J trimming: 3 bases; junction bases outside the gene matches: 7. This CDR3 comprises 17 residues. The CDR3 reads CASSLDGSGRGTDTQYF. The CDR3 region has the DNA TGTGCCAGCAGTTTAGATGGGAGCGGGAGGGGAACAGATACGCAGTATTTT.

Of note for this clonotype: A read error may account for a junction end that differs from germline. The chain has TRBV6-2 or TRBV6-3 and TRBJ2-6, with TRBD1 matching 8 bases. The CDR3 length is 19 residues. Germline V CDR1 and CDR2: MNHEY, SVGEGT. The CDR3 loop reads CASSHPTRTGYSGANVRTF. The DNA for the CDR3 is TGTGCCAGCAGTCATCCAACACGGACAGGGTACTCTGGGGCCAACGTCCGGACTTTC.

The rearrangement uses TRBV12-3 or TRBV12-4 and TRBJ2-2, with D hard to call. This CDR3 region has 12 residues. Trimming stripped 3 bases from V and 9 bases from J, with 8 bases between. CDR3 sequence: CASSLVVRELFF. The CDR3 DNA follows: TGTGCCAGCAGTTTGGTGGTTAGGGAGCTGTTTTTT.

This sequence joins TRBV7-9 and TRBJ1-2; 7 bases are a match to TRBD1. The CDR3 contains 15 residues. CDR1 SEHNR and CDR2 FQNEAQ come from the germline V gene (reference sequence). V shed 4 bases, J shed 4 bases, and the junction held 9 bases outside the gene matches. CDR3 region: CASSSPLTGSYGYTF. The CDR3 DNA reads as TGTGCCAGCAGCTCCCCACTGACAGGGTCCTATGGCTACACCTTC.

This clonotype has more than one count but fewer than ten. The chain has TRBV9 and TRBJ2-7, with D possibly TRBD1 on 6 matching bases. Trimming pared 0 bases from V and 5 bases from J, leaving 9 bases between. Germline loops: CDR1 SGDLS, CDR2 YYNGEE. This CDR3 has 13 amino acids. The DNA for the CDR3 is TGTGCCAGCAGCGTAGGGACAGCCGACGAGCAGTACTTC. This gives the protein CASSVGTADEQYF.